This T cell receptor (beta chain) derives from a study of OX40 agonist ivuxolimab in advanced cancers. The sample holds a few counts of this clone. Its antigen is as yet unknown. The V gene lost 2 bases and the J gene lost 8 bases, with 14 bases spanning the gap. Germline assignment: CDR1 SGHRS and CDR2 YFSETQ. There are 14 residues in the CDR3. General study results and limits: In general, CD8+ T cells held more expanded clones than CD4+ did, on average.

Sequencing was performed with immunoSEQ multiplex PCR; in TCRdb, only in-frame clones are kept and a portion is missing. This table has about 58,000 clones, over 80% appearing once. The clonotype comes from an adult with an advanced solid tumor such as melanoma, head and neck, liver or kidney cancer. Specimen: CD4+ or CD8+ T cells sorted from blood, collected in a trial of the OX40 agonist ivuxolimab. The chain links TRBV5-1 to TRBJ2-1, with a weak D call TRBD1 (6 bases). Here the CDR3 DNA reads TGCGCCAGCAGCTTCCTTACAGGGAGCTATGAGCAGTTCTTC. Amino acid sequence: CASSFLTGSYEQFF.